The 15 T cell receptor beta chains listed next were all sequenced from one sample in a study of blood T cell repertoires in COVID-19. Generated by immunoSEQ multiplex PCR, the TCRdb table keeps only in-frame clones and is missing some. Of 150,000 to 160,000 clones in the sample, roughly 82% were seen once. The sample comprised peripheral blood. These receptors all come from a woman between 50 and 59 years old with acute or convalescent COVID-19.

V and J are TRBV9 and TRBJ1-5; D might be TRBD1 (5 bases). CDR3 length equals 14 residues. The germline V gene has CDR1 SGDLS and CDR2 YYNGEE. V lost 3 bases and J lost 6, with 13 bases in between. CDR3 residues: CASSALGGGQPQHF. The CDR3, as DNA: TGTGCCAGCAGCGCATTGGGGGGGGGTCAGCCCCAGCATTTT.

The chain combines TRBV28 with TRBJ2-1, with 12 bases identical to TRBD1. This CDR3 comprises 14 residues. The germline V gene has CDR1 MDHEN and CDR2 SYDVKM. V shed 5 bases and J 9 bases; nucleotides not matched to a gene: 5. CDR3 amino acids: CASSTGTGGIEQFF. In DNA, the CDR3 is TGTGCCAGCAGTACCGGGACAGGGGGCATTGAGCAGTTCTTC.

The chain couples TRBV7-9 to TRBJ2-3; D not resolved. Trimming stripped 7 bases from V and 0 bases from J, with 11 bases between. Germline assignment: CDR1 SEHNR and CDR2 FQNEAQ (reference sequence). This CDR3 comprises 14 residues. CDR3 protein: CASTGVGSTDTQYF. The CDR3 DNA is TGTGCCAGCACCGGTGTGGGCAGCACAGATACGCAGTATTTT.

The V and J genes are TRBV5-5 and TRBJ1-1; weak D call: TRBD1 (5 bases). CDR1 is SGHKS and CDR2 is YYEKEE in the germline V gene (reference sequence). With 3 bases removed from V and 5 bases from J, the gap between germline ends came to 17 bases. The CDR3 totals 15 residues. Written as DNA, the CDR3 is TGTGCCAGCAGCTCCGCGGGGGGAGGATGGACTGAAGCTTTCTTT. It encodes CASSSAGGGWTEAFF.

J is TRBJ2-7 and V is TRBV11-3, with 9 bases fitting TRBD1. The CDR3 length is 14 residues. CDR1 is SGHNT and CDR2 is YENEEA in the germline V gene. V was pared by 5 bases and J by 3 bases, with 5 bases of the junction left unmatched. This CDR3 reads CASSLHRGLYEQYF. DNA for the CDR3: TGTGCCAGCAGCCTTCACAGGGGGCTCTACGAGCAGTACTTC.

The genes are TRBV19 and TRBJ2-2; the match to TRBD1 covers 11 bases. V lost 9 bases, J lost 6 bases, and 12 bases stayed unmatched. Germline V gene sequence: CDR1 LNHDA, CDR2 SQIVND (reference sequence). The CDR3 runs to 16 residues. The CDR3 coding sequence is TGTGCCAGCGATAGTAGGACAGGGGGCGCCCCCGGGGAGCTGTTTTTT. Amino acids: CASDSRTGGAPGELFF. Based on the CDR3 plus reference TRBV19 and TRBJ2-2, the full variable domain is DGGITQSPKYLFRKEGQNVTLSCEQNLNHDAMYWYRQDPGQGLRLIYYSQIVNDFQKGDIAEGYSVSREKKESFPLTVTSAQKNPTAFYLCASDSRTGGAPGELFFGEGSRLTVL.

Only one count was recorded for this clone. J is TRBJ2-7 and V is TRBV19, with TRBD1 matching over 7 bases. Unmatched junction bases numbered 9, after V lost 7 bases and J lost 3 bases. Germline V gene data show CDR1 as LNHDA and CDR2 as SQIVND (reference sequence). CDR3 length: 14 amino acids. CDR3 sequence reads: CASTIQGLGYEQYF. The CDR3 nucleotides are TGTGCCAGTACCATACAGGGGTTGGGCTACGAGCAGTACTTC. Full variable domain (outside the CDR3, taken from reference TRBV19 and TRBJ2-7): DGGITQSPKYLFRKEGQNVTLSCEQNLNHDAMYWYRQDPGQGLRLIYYSQIVNDFQKGDIAEGYSVSREKKESFPLTVTSAQKNPTAFYLCASTIQGLGYEQYFGPGTRLTVT.

The chain employs TRBV4-3 and TRBJ1-2; maybe TRBD1 (5 bases). With 0 bases removed from V and 4 bases from J, the gap between germline ends came to 15 bases. CDR1 LGHNA and CDR2 YSLEER come from the germline V gene. The CDR3 contains 16 residues. The CDR3 sequence is CASSQDRGEGFYGYTF. The CDR3 DNA is TGCGCCAGCAGCCAAGATCGGGGGGAGGGGTTCTATGGCTACACCTTC.

This chain connects TRBV14 to TRBJ1-2; D gene unclear. The CDR3 has 15 residues. Per the germline V gene, CDR1 is SGHDN and CDR2 is FVKESK. V lost 1 base and J 2 bases, leaving 11 bases between the germline ends. This chain's CDR3 is CASSQVGQSNYGYTF. The CDR3 DNA reads TGTGCCAGCAGCCAAGTTGGGCAGTCGAACTATGGCTACACCTTC.

As to this clone: At one of its ends the junction is not consistent with the germline gene, which may arise from a read error. The CDR3 DNA reads TGTGCCAGTAGTATAACGGGAGACAGCAAAGATACGCAGTATTTT. It encodes CASSITGDSKDTQYF. The rearrangement uses TRBV19 and TRBJ2-3; the D gene is possibly TRBD2 (6 bases). CDR1 is LNHDA and CDR2 is SQIVND in the germline V gene (reference sequence). CDR3 length: 15 amino acids. Drawing the rest from reference TRBV19 and TRBJ2-3, the complete variable domain is DGGITQSPKYLFRKEGQNVTLSCEQNLNHDAMYWYRQDPGQGLRLIYYSQIVNDFQKGDIAEGYSVSREKKESFPLTVTSAQKNPTAFYLCASSITGDSKDTQYFGPGTRLTVL.

There are a few counts of this clone. This rearrangement joins TRBV2 to TRBJ2-2; 8 nucleotides line up with TRBD1. Germline assignment: CDR1 SNHLY and CDR2 FYNNEI. With V trimmed by 4 bases and J by 1 base, 5 bases remained unmatched. CDR3 length equals 16 residues. The CDR3 reads CASSVFGQGNTGELFF. The CDR3 coding sequence is TGTGCCAGCAGTGTTTTCGGACAGGGGAACACCGGGGAGCTGTTTTTT.

The chain combines TRBV3-1 (or the pseudogene TRBV3-2) with TRBJ2-7; 11 bases match TRBD2. V shed 0 bases and J 6 bases; nucleotides not matched to a gene: 10. This CDR3 has 17 residues. Germline CDR1 reads LGHDT; CDR2 reads YNNKEL (reference sequence). The CDR3 reads CASSQDPYSGGAREQYF. CDR3 DNA sequence: TGTGCCAGCAGCCAAGATCCCTATAGCGGGGGGGCCCGCGAGCAGTACTTC.

The chain has TRBV12-5 and TRBJ1-1; 7 positions match TRBD1. V trimming: 7 bases; J trimming: 8 bases; junction bases outside the gene matches: 10. The germline V gene has CDR1 LGHNT and CDR2 FRNRAP. This CDR3 spans 13 amino acids. The DNA for the CDR3 is TGTGCTAGTGCCCTAGGGGGGACAGCCGAAGCTTTCTTT. It translates to CASALGGTAEAFF.

The rearrangement joins TRBV25-1 to TRBJ2-5; 7 nucleotides agree with TRBD2. The V segment lost 2 bases and the J segment 2 bases; nucleotides outside the gene matches: 5. The CDR3 length is 15 residues. CDR1 and CDR2 (germline): MGHDK, SYGVNS. The CDR3 sequence: CASSEGASGQETQYF. Here the CDR3 DNA reads TGTGCCAGCAGTGAAGGGGCTAGCGGACAAGAGACCCAGTACTTC.

This chain uses TRBV7-8 with TRBJ2-3; TRBD1 matches at 8 bases. Per the germline V gene, CDR1 is SGHVS and CDR2 is FQNEAQ. There are 16 residues in the CDR3. V trimming: 10 bases; J trimming: 5 bases; junction bases outside the gene matches: 17. The CDR3, as DNA: TGTGCCACTGGGCAAACTTGGACAGGGTTTAGAGATACGCAGTATTTT. It is translated as CATGQTWTGFRDTQYF.